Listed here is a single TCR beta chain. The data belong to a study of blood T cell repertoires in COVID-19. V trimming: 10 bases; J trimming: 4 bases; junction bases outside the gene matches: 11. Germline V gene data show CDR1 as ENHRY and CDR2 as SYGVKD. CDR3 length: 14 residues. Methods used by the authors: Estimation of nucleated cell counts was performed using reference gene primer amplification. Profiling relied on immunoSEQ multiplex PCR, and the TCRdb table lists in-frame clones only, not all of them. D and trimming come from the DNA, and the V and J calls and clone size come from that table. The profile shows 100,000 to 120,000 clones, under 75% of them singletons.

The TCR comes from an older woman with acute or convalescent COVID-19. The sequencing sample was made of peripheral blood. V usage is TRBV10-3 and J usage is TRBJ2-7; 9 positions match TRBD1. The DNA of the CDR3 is TGTGCCACCCAAGGGACAGGGAAAACGTACGAGCAGTACTTC. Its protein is CATQGTGKTYEQYF.